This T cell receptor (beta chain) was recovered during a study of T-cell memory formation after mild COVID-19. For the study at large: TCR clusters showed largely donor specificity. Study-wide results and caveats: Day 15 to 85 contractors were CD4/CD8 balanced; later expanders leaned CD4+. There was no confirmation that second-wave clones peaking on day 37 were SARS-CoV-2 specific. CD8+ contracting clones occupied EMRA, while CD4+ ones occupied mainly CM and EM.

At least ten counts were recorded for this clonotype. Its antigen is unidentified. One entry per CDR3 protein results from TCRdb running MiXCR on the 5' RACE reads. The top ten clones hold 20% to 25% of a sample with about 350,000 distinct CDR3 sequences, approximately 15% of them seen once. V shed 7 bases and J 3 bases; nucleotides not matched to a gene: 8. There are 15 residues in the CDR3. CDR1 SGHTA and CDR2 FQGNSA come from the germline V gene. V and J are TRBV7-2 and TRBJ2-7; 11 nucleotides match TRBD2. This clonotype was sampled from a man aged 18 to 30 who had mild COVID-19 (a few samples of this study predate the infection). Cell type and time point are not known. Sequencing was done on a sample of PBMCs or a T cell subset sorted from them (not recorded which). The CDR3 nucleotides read TGTGCCAGCACCACCCCTAGCGGGGGGATCTACGAGCAGTACTTC. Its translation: CASTTPSGGIYEQYF.